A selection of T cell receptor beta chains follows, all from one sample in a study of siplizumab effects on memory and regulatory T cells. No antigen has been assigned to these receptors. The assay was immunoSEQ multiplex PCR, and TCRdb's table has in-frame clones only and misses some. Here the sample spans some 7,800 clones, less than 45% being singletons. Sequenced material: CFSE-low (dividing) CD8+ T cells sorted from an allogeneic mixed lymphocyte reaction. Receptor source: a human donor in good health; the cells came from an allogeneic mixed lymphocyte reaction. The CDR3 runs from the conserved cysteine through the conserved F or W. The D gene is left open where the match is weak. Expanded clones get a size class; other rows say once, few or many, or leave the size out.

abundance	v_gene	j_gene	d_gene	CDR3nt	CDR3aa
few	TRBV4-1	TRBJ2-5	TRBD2	TGCGCCAGCAAAGCGGGAGTCGAGGCAGAGACCCAGTACTTC	CASKAGVEAETQYF
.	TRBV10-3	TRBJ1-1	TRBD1	TGTGCCATCAGTGAACAGGGGGCGCTTGGGGCTTTCTTT	CAISEQGALGAFF
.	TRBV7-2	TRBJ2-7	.	TGTGCCAGCAGCTCAACGCTCTACGAGCAGTACTTC	CASSSTLYEQYF
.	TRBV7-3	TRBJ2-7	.	TGTGCCAGCAGCTTAGAGCCGAAGGCATCCTACGAGCAGTACTTC	CASSLEPKASYEQYF
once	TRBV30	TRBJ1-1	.	TGTGCCTGGAGTGCCAGGGCCGGCACTGAAGCTTTCTTT	CAWSARAGTEAFF
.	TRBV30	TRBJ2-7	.	TGTGCCTGCGCCCCGACGGAAAGATACGAGCAGTACTTC	CACAPTERYEQYF
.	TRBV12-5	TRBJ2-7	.	TGTGCTAGTGCCCTTCTAAGCGCCGAGCAGTACTTC	CASALLSAEQYF
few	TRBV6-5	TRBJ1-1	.	TGTGCCAGCAGTTACTCCGGGAGGAACACTGAAGCTTTCTTT	CASSYSGRNTEAFF
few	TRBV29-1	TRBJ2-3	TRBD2	TGCAGCGTTGTAGGAGGGAGGGATGATACGCAGTATTTT	CSVVGGRDDTQYF
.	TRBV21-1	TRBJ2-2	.	TGTGCCAGCAGCTCTCTTGACAGGACTGCCGGGGAGCTGTTTTTT	CASSSLDRTAGELFF
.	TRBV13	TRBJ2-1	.	TGTGCCAGCAGCTTAGAGGGACACAGCTCCTACAATGAGCAGTTCTTC	CASSLEGHSSYNEQFF
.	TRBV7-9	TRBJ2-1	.	TGTGCCAGCAGCTTAACGGGGACATCGGCCTACAATGAGCAGTTCTTC	CASSLTGTSAYNEQFF
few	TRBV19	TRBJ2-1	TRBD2	TGTGCCAGTAGTTTGGCTAGCGGGAGAGCTTCTCTTGAGCAGTTCTTC	CASSLASGRASLEQFF
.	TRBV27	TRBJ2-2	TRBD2	TGTGCCAGCAGCTCGGGGACTAGCAGACCGACCGGGGAGCTGTTTTTT	CASSSGTSRPTGELFF
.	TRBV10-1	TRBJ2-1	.	TGCGCCAGCAGTGAGTTGGTCTCAGTGACCCCCGGCTCCTACAATGAGCAGTTCTTC	CASSELVSVTPGSYNEQFF
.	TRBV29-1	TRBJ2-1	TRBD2	TGCAGCGTTGAAGGGGTGTCGGCGGGAGAAGGGAGCTCCTACAATGAGCAGTTCTTC	CSVEGVSAGEGSSYNEQFF
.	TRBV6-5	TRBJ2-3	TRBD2	TGTGCCAGCAGTTTCCTAGCGGAGGTGGGGGATACGCAGTATTTT	CASSFLAEVGDTQYF
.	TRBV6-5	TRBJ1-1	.	TGTGCCAGCAGTCCTTCTGTTATGAACACTGAAGCTTTCTTT	CASSPSVMNTEAFF
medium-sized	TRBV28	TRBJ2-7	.	TGTGCCAGCAGTTTAGGCTCAGGGCGACAATCCTACGAGCAGTACTTC	CASSLGSGRQSYEQYF
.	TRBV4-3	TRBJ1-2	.	TGCGCCAGCAGCCAAGACTCGCTGGGATTCGATGGCTACACCTTC	CASSQDSLGFDGYTF
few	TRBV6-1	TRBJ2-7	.	TGTGCCAGCAGTGAAGCCTCGGGCTACGAGCAGTACTTC	CASSEASGYEQYF
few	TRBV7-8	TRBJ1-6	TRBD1	TGTGCCAGCAGCTTAGTTGACAGGGGGGGCTCACCCCTCCACTTT	CASSLVDRGGSPLHF
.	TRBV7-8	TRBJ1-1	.	TGTGCCAGCAGCCTCTACAGGGCGAACACTGAAGCTTTCTTT	CASSLYRANTEAFF
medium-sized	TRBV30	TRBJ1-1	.	TGTGCCTGGGGATACAACGGGGTCACTGAAGCTTTCTTT	CAWGYNGVTEAFF
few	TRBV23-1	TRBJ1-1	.	TGCGCCAGCAGTCCCCCCGTCCAGAACACTGAAGCTTTCTTT	CASSPPVQNTEAFF